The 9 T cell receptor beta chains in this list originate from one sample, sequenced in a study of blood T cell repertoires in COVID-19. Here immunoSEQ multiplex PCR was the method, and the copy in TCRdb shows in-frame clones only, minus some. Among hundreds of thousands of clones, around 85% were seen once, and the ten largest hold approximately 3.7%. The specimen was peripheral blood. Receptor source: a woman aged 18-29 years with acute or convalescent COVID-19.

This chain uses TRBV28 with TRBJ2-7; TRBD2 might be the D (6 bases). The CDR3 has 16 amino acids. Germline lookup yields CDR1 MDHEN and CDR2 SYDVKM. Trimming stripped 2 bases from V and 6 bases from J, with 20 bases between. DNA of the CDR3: TGTGCCAGCAGTTTAGGGTTCCGGGAGTCAGAGATCGAGCAGTACTTC. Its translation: CASSLGFRESEIEQYF.

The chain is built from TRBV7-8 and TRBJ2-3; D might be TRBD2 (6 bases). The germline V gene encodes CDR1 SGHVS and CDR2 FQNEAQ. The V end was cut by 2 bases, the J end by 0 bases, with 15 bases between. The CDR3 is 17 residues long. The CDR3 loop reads CASSLNLGSGSTDTQYF. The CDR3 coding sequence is TGTGCCAGCAGCTTAAATCTAGGTAGCGGCAGCACAGATACGCAGTATTTT.

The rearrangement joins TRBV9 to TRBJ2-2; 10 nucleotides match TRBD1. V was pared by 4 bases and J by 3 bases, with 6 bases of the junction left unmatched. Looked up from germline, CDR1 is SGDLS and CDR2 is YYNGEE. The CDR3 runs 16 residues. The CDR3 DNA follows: TGTGCCAGCAGCATTCCGGGACAGGGGTACACCGGGGAGCTGTTTTTT. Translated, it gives CASSIPGQGYTGELFF.

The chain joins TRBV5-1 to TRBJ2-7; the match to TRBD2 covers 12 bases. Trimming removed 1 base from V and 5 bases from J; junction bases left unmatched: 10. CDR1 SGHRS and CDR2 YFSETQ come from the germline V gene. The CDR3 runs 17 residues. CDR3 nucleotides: TGCGCCAGCAGCTTGAAGACTAGCGGGAGCCTCTTCGACGAGCAGTACTTC. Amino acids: CASSLKTSGSLFDEQYF.

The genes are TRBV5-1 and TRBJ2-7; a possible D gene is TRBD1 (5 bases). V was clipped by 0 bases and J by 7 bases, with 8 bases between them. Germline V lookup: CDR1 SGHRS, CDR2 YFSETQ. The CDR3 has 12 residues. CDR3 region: CASSLDPGEQYF. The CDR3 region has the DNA TGCGCCAGCAGCTTGGACCCAGGGGAGCAGTACTTC.

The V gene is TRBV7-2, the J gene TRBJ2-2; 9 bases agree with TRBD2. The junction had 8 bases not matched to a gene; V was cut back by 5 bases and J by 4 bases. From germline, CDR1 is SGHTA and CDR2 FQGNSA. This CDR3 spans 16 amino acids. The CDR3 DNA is TGTGCCAGCAGCGAACCCGCGGGGGGGCCCACCGGGGAGCTGTTTTTT. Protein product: CASSEPAGGPTGELFF.

As DNA, the CDR3 is TGCGCCAGCAGCTTGGGGGAGACAGGGTATGGCTACACCTTC. Translating it yields CASSLGETGYGYTF. The J gene is TRBJ1-2, the V gene TRBV5-1; 7 bases fit TRBD1. There are 14 residues in the CDR3. Germline V CDR1 and CDR2: SGHRS, YFSETQ. V trimming: 0 bases; J trimming: 5 bases; junction bases outside the gene matches: 4. Filled out from reference TRBV5-1 and TRBJ1-2, the complete variable domain reads KAGVTQTPRYLIKTRGQQVTLSCSPISGHRSVSWYQQTPGQGLQFLFEYFSETQRNKGNFPGRFSGRQFSNSRSEMNVSTLELGDSALYLCASSLGETGYGYTFGSGTRLTVV.

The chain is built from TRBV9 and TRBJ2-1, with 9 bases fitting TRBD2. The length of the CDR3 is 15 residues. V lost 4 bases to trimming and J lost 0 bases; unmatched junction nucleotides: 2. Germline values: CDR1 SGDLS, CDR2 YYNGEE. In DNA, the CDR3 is TGTGCCAGCAGCAGCGGGGGGAGCTCCTACAATGAGCAGTTCTTC. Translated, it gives CASSSGGSSYNEQFF.

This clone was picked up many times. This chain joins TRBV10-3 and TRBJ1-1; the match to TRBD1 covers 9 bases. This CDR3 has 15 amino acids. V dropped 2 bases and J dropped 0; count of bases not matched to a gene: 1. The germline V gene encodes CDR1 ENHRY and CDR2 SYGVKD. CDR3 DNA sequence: TGTGCCATCAGTGAGACAGGGGGCATGAACACTGAAGCTTTCTTT. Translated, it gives CAISETGGMNTEAFF.